Below, 14 T cell receptor beta chains from the same sample are listed, as sequenced in a study of OX40 agonist ivuxolimab in advanced cancers. TCRdb's table, derived via immunoSEQ multiplex PCR, lists solely in-frame clones and lacks some. The repertoire holds about 37,000 clones, roughly 87% seen once, with around 20% in the top ten. The specimen was CD4+ or CD8+ T cells sorted from blood, collected in a trial of the OX40 agonist ivuxolimab. These receptors all come from an adult with an advanced solid tumor such as melanoma, head and neck, liver or kidney cancer.

Sample share makes this clone medium-sized. This CDR3 reads CASSFRETLYEQYF. The CDR3, as DNA: TGTGCCAGTAGTTTCCGGGAGACACTCTACGAGCAGTACTTC. The V gene is TRBV19, the J gene TRBJ2-7; weak D call: TRBD2 (6 bases). V was clipped by 5 bases and J by 3 bases, with 14 bases between them. The CDR3 covers 14 residues. Germline CDR1 reads LNHDA; CDR2 reads SQIVND (reference sequence). Complete variable domain (other parts from reference TRBV19 and TRBJ2-7): DGGITQSPKYLFRKEGQNVTLSCEQNLNHDAMYWYRQDPGQGLRLIYYSQIVNDFQKGDIAEGYSVSREKKESFPLTVTSAQKNPTAFYLCASSFRETLYEQYFGPGTRLTVT.

The chain links TRBV9 to TRBJ2-1, with 8 nucleotides matching TRBD2. The CDR3 is 16 amino acids. From germline, CDR1 is SGDLS and CDR2 YYNGEE. With 4 bases clipped from V and 4 bases from J, the junction kept 10 bases outside the gene matches. In DNA form, the CDR3 reads TGTGCCAGCAGCTCAGAAGCGGGGGCCAAGTACAATGAGCAGTTCTTC. Amino acid sequence: CASSSEAGAKYNEQFF.

The rearrangement uses TRBV7-9 and TRBJ2-1; the D gene is possibly TRBD1 (5 bases). CDR3 size: 12 residues. Trimming cost V 5 bases and J 8 bases, with 10 bases left between them. Germline V gene sequence: CDR1 SEHNR, CDR2 FQNEAQ (reference sequence). The CDR3 DNA follows: TGTGCCAGCAGCCTAAGGGGTGATGAGCAGTTCTTC. Protein product: CASSLRGDEQFF.

This clone appeared a few times. The chain carries TRBV15 and TRBJ2-5, with a possible D match to TRBD2 (7 bases). V was shortened by 8 bases and J by 2 bases, with 18 bases between the two germline ends. CDR1 is LNHNV and CDR2 is YYDKDF in the germline V gene (reference sequence). The CDR3 extends over 15 amino acids. The CDR3 nucleotides read TGTGCCACCTCTCCTGAGGGGGACTATCAAGAGACCCAGTACTTC. This gives the protein CATSPEGDYQETQYF.

The CDR3 spells CASSLYLGTASYGYTF. The DNA of the CDR3 is TGCGCCAGCAGCTTGTATCTCGGGACGGCCAGCTATGGCTACACCTTC. The J gene is TRBJ1-2, the V gene TRBV5-1, with D maybe TRBD1 (5 bases). CDR1 and CDR2 from the germline V gene are SGHRS and YFSETQ. This CDR3 has 16 residues. V lost 1 base and J 4 bases, leaving 17 bases between the germline ends.

V gene TRBV6-1 combines with J gene TRBJ2-5; D is ambiguous. This CDR3 has 16 residues. Germline V lookup: CDR1 MNHNS, CDR2 SASEGT. Trimming shortened V by 2 bases and J by 1 base, and 14 bases separated the two germline ends. The CDR3 DNA reads as TGTGCCAGCAGTGAAAGAAATCGGCAGGTCCAAGAGACCCAGTACTTC. Protein product: CASSERNRQVQETQYF.

V and J are TRBV30 and TRBJ2-7, with 9 bases fitting TRBD1. Germline V gives CDR1 GTSNPN, CDR2 SVGIG (reference sequence). This CDR3 comprises 14 residues. The junction had 4 bases not matched to a gene; V was cut back by 1 base and J by 3 bases. This chain's CDR3 is CAWSEGTGNYEQYF. CDR3 DNA: TGTGCCTGGAGTGAAGGGACAGGGAACTACGAGCAGTACTTC.

This chain links TRBV6-5 with TRBJ2-1; D uncertain. The CDR3 length is 12 residues. Trimming took off 2 bases at V and 5 bases at J, with 4 bases between the two ends. The germline CDR1 and CDR2 sequences are MNHEY and SVGAGI. The CDR3 sequence: CASSYGDNEQFF. As DNA, the CDR3 is TGTGCCAGCAGTTACGGGGACAATGAGCAGTTCTTC.

V gene TRBV4-3 combines with J gene TRBJ2-1; TRBD2 might be the D (5 bases). The CDR3 is 13 residues long. CDR1 LGHNA and CDR2 YSLEER come from the germline V gene. The ends were cut back, 4 bases at V and 4 bases at J, with 8 bases in the middle. The CDR3 spells CASSPEGYNEQFF. For the CDR3, the DNA is TGCGCCAGCAGCCCCGAGGGTTACAATGAGCAGTTCTTC.

The count of this clone is one. V gene TRBV6-5 combines with J gene TRBJ1-4; D possibly corresponds to TRBD1 (6 bases). With 4 bases removed from V and 5 bases from J, the gap between germline ends came to 14 bases. Per the germline V gene, CDR1 is MNHEY and CDR2 is SVGAGI. The CDR3 has 15 amino acids. The CDR3, as DNA: TGTGCCAGCAGTTTACAGGGACGGGGGAATGAAAAACTGTTTTTT. Amino acids: CASSLQGRGNEKLFF.

J is TRBJ2-3 and V is TRBV7-3, with D tentatively TRBD1 (5 bases). The CDR3 sequence is 15 residues long. V gave up 1 base and J gave up 4 bases, with 12 bases separating them. From germline, CDR1 is SGHTA and CDR2 FQGTGA. The CDR3 bases are TGTGCCAGCAGCTTAAAGGCAGGGTTTGCAGATACGCAGTATTTT. Protein sequence: CASSLKAGFADTQYF.

In this sample, this clone turned up a few times. The gene calls are TRBV7-9 and TRBJ2-7, with no clear D. Germline-derived CDR1 and CDR2 are SEHNR and FQNEAQ (reference sequence). Trimming removed 1 base at V and 4 bases at J, with 14 bases between. CDR3 length: 15 amino acids. The CDR3 protein is CASSLEVVSGYEQYF. The CDR3 DNA sequence: TGTGCCAGCAGCTTAGAGGTAGTTTCCGGGTACGAGCAGTACTTC.

The V call is TRBV7-2, the J call TRBJ2-2; unclear D gene. This CDR3 contains 16 residues. Germline loops: CDR1 SGHTA, CDR2 FQGNSA. V lost 4 bases and J 5 bases, leaving 17 bases between the germline ends. Here the CDR3 reads CASSSFGTWGTGELFF. The CDR3 coding sequence is TGTGCCAGCAGCTCCTTCGGCACCTGGGGAACCGGGGAGCTGTTTTTT.

This clone was seen at least ten times. The V and J genes are TRBV29-1 and TRBJ2-1; unclear D gene. There are 12 residues in the CDR3. Germline CDR1 SQVTM, CDR2 ANQGSEA. Trimming took 6 bases from V and 4 from J, leaving 10 bases between them. CDR3 in amino acids: CSVAAIYNEQFF. In nucleotides, the CDR3 is TGCAGCGTCGCCGCAATTTACAATGAGCAGTTCTTC.